These 25 T cell receptor beta chains came from one sample sequenced in a study of regulatory T cells in long-lasting Graves disease. Construction of TCR beta libraries relied on iRepertoire HTBI primers and on Arm-PCR targeting CDR3 regions. TCRdb fed the multiplex PCR reads into MiXCR, producing one record per CDR3 protein. The data show about 290,000 distinct CDR3 sequences, with 22% seen just once and roughly 56% held by the top ten. Time point indicated: persistent/refractory GD, antithyroid drugs over 5 years with positive TRAb. With RNA extracted from PBMCs as input, the TCR library was made. The sample consisted of peripheral blood mononuclear cells (PBMCs), taken when the disease was refractory, from a patient treated with antithyroid drugs. These receptors were collected from a female donor with Graves disease.

The sample holds many counts of this clonotype. The rearrangement uses TRBV12-3 or TRBV12-4 and TRBJ2-3; 9 nucleotides agree with TRBD1. V shed 5 bases, J shed 6 bases, and the junction held 12 bases outside the gene matches. CDR3 length: 16 amino acids. CDR3 region: CASSTRTGATSDTQYF. For the CDR3, the DNA is TGTGCCAGCAGTACTCGGACAGGGGCTACCAGCGATACGCAGTATTTT.

This clonotype was detected ten times or more. The chain carries TRBV2 and TRBJ2-7; D is perhaps TRBD1 (5 bases). The CDR3 loop spans 14 amino acids. Germline CDR1 is SNHLY and CDR2 is FYNNEI. Trimming removed 4 bases from V and 2 bases from J, with 12 bases in between. CDR3 protein: CASSGHRSPYEQYF. Here the CDR3 DNA reads TGTGCCAGCAGTGGACACAGGTCTCCCTACGAGCAGTACTTC.

The V gene is TRBV12-3 or TRBV12-4, the J gene TRBJ1-2; no clear D. Trimming shortened V by 6 bases and J by 4 bases, and 9 bases separated the two germline ends. The CDR3 is made up of 12 amino acids. CDR3 in DNA: TGTGCCAGCAGCCAACCAGGCTATGGCTACACCTTC. Translating gives CASSQPGYGYTF.

The genes are TRBV14 and TRBJ2-3, with D hard to call. V gave up 0 bases and J gave up 0 bases, with 7 bases separating them. This CDR3 is built from 15 residues. Germline values: CDR1 SGHDN, CDR2 FVKESK. CDR3 amino acids: CASSQDQDSTDTQYF. CDR3 nucleotide sequence: TGTGCCAGCAGCCAAGATCAGGACAGCACAGATACGCAGTATTTT.

This clonotype occurred many times. V gene TRBV6-1 combines with J gene TRBJ2-7; TRBD2 aligns across 9 bases. V gave up 7 bases and J gave up 2 bases; unmatched junction bases: 12. In germline, CDR1 is MNHNS, CDR2 SASEGT. This CDR3 has 16 amino acids. CDR3: CASTREREASAYEQYF. CDR3 bases: TGTGCCAGCACCCGGGAGCGGGAGGCCTCCGCCTACGAGCAGTACTTC.

V is TRBV5-1 and J is TRBJ2-2; the D is unclear. Trimming took off 2 bases at V and 6 bases at J, with 14 bases between the two ends. Germline CDR1 reads SGHRS; CDR2 reads YFSETQ. This CDR3 contains 15 residues. The CDR3 DNA reads as TGCGCCAGCAGCTTACATTATCCGGTACCCGGGGAGCTGTTTTTT. It encodes CASSLHYPVPGELFF.

There are many counts of this clonotype. The J gene is TRBJ2-1, the V gene TRBV11-2; a possible D gene is TRBD1 (7 bases). Trimming pared 4 bases from V and 4 bases from J, leaving 17 bases between. The CDR3 sequence is 16 residues long. The germline CDR1 and CDR2 sequences are SGHAT and FQNNGV. The CDR3 loop is CASSSSGQGVYNEQFF. For the CDR3, the DNA is TGTGCCAGCAGCTCCAGCGGGCAGGGGGTGTACAATGAGCAGTTCTTC. The whole variable domain, filled in from reference TRBV11-2 and TRBJ2-1, reads EAGVAQSPRYKIIEKRQSVAFWCNPISGHATLYWYQQILGQGPKLLIQFQNNGVVDDSQLPKDRFSAERLKGVDSTLKIQPAKLEDSAVYLCASSSSGQGVYNEQFFGPGTRLTVL.

This rearrangement joins TRBV18 to TRBJ1-6, with TRBD1 identical over 9 bases. There are 14 residues in the CDR3. The trim removed 3 bases at V and 8 bases at J, leaving 2 bases unmatched. Germline V gene lookup returns CDR1 KGHSH and CDR2 LQKENI. CDR3 amino acids: CASSPGQGYSPLHF. The CDR3 bases are TGTGCCAGCTCACCGGGACAGGGCTATTCACCCCTCCACTTT.

This clonotype was counted ten times or more. The V and J genes are TRBV20-1 and TRBJ1-2; D unresolved. The germline V gene has CDR1 DFQATT and CDR2 SNEGSKA (reference sequence). This CDR3 spans 12 amino acids. Trimming stripped 4 bases from V and 5 bases from J, with 11 bases between. For the CDR3, the DNA is TGCAGTGCTAACACCGGGAGTTATGGCTACACCTTC. Translating it yields CSANTGSYGYTF.

The chain combines TRBV19 with TRBJ1-1, with D possibly matching TRBD1 (6 bases). V lost 3 bases and J 1 base, leaving 9 bases between the germline ends. The CDR3 is 14 amino acids. Germline loops: CDR1 LNHDA, CDR2 SQIVND (reference sequence). The CDR3 sequence: CASSIYRANTEAFF. CDR3 DNA: TGTGCCAGTAGTATCTACAGGGCGAACACTGAAGCTTTCTTT.

The chain carries TRBV28 and TRBJ2-2, with a possible D match to TRBD2 (5 bases). Germline assignment: CDR1 MDHEN and CDR2 SYDVKM. V lost 6 bases and J 4 bases, leaving 21 bases between the germline ends. The CDR3 contains 17 residues. In nucleotides, the CDR3 is TGTGCCAGCAGCCAAAACCACATCAGCGCGGGCACCGGGGAGCTGTTTTTT. Its translation is CASSQNHISAGTGELFF.

This clonotype was recorded at least ten times. The V gene is TRBV28, the J gene TRBJ2-5; 7 bases line up with TRBD2. This CDR3 has 14 amino acids. V was pared by 6 bases and J by 1 base, with 5 bases of the junction left unmatched. CDR1 MDHEN and CDR2 SYDVKM come from the germline V gene. The CDR3 DNA reads as TGTGCCAGCAGCCGGGGAGGGACCCAAGAGACCCAGTACTTC. Translation gives CASSRGGTQETQYF.

This clonotype was counted at least ten times. This rearrangement joins TRBV7-2 to TRBJ1-1; the D gene is possibly TRBD1 (6 bases). V was cut by 7 bases and J by 3 bases, with 12 bases left in between. The CDR3 totals 13 residues. In germline, CDR1 is SGHTA, CDR2 FQGNSA. Here the CDR3 DNA reads TGTGCCAGCAAGGGACATAGTGACACTGAAGCTTTCTTT. Amino acid sequence: CASKGHSDTEAFF.

This clonotype appeared many times. The gene calls are TRBV28 and TRBJ2-2; a possible D gene is TRBD1 (6 bases). The CDR3 runs 14 residues. Trimming shortened V by 5 bases and J by 2 bases, and 9 bases separated the two germline ends. In germline, CDR1 is MDHEN, CDR2 SYDVKM. DNA for the CDR3: TGTGCCAGCAGTCCAGGGGATAACACCGGGGAGCTGTTTTTT. It encodes CASSPGDNTGELFF.

V usage is TRBV6-1 and J usage is TRBJ2-7, with D perhaps being TRBD1 or TRBD2 (5 bases each). CDR1 and CDR2 from the germline V gene are MNHNS and SASEGT. Between the trimmed V and J ends, which lost 7 bases and 2 bases, there was a span of 18 bases. This CDR3 region has 15 residues. CDR3 sequence: CASTKGETVAYEQYF. The CDR3 bases are TGTGCCAGCACCAAAGGGGAGACGGTAGCCTACGAGCAGTACTTC.

This clonotype was found a few times. This chain links TRBV12-3 or TRBV12-4 with TRBJ2-7, with 10 nucleotides matching TRBD1. V lost 5 bases, J lost 6 bases, and 7 bases stayed unmatched. This CDR3 is 14 amino acids long. The CDR3 DNA reads as TGTGCCAGCAGTCCCGGACAGGGGGGATCCGAGCAGTACTTC. This translates into CASSPGQGGSEQYF.

The gene calls are TRBV27 and TRBJ2-2; D assignment may be TRBD1 or TRBD2 (5 bases each). Germline V CDR1 and CDR2: MNHEY, SMNVEV (reference sequence). V was shortened by 2 bases and J by 7 bases, with 17 bases between the two germline ends. The CDR3 loop spans 16 amino acids. The DNA for the CDR3 is TGTGCCAGCAGTTTAGCAGGGTCCCGACGGGACGGGGAGCTGTTTTTT. As protein: CASSLAGSRRDGELFF.

This clonotype was found many times. The chain joins TRBV7-2 to TRBJ2-5, with D possibly TRBD2 on 7 matching bases. The CDR3 contains 14 residues. Between the trimmed V and J ends, which lost 1 base and 7 bases, there was a span of 13 bases. Germline values: CDR1 SGHTA, CDR2 FQGNSA. The CDR3 spells CASSLDGGRGTQYF. CDR3 bases: TGTGCCAGCAGCTTAGACGGGGGGCGAGGGACCCAGTACTTC.

This clonotype has more than one count but fewer than ten. The chain employs TRBV6-1 and TRBJ1-4; D gene ambiguous. Trimming stripped 5 bases from V and 8 bases from J, with 18 bases between. Per the germline V gene, CDR1 is MNHNS and CDR2 is SASEGT. This CDR3 is built from 15 residues. DNA of the CDR3: TGTGCCAGCAGTCCCTCTCTCTCCTTAAACGAAAAACTGTTTTTT. It yields the protein CASSPSLSLNEKLFF.

The chain carries TRBV7-2 and TRBJ1-2; maybe TRBD1 (5 bases). V was trimmed by 5 bases and J by 5 bases, leaving 12 bases between them. Germline V lookup: CDR1 SGHTA, CDR2 FQGNSA. This CDR3 is built from 13 residues. The CDR3 nucleotides are TGTGCCAGCAGCCCCCAGGAGGGGTATGGCTACACCTTC. This gives the protein CASSPQEGYGYTF.

This chain links TRBV4-3 with TRBJ2-3; a possible D gene is TRBD2 (5 bases). V lost 0 bases to trimming and J lost 0 bases, with 10 bases between them. This CDR3 spans 16 amino acids. Per germline, CDR1 LGHNA and CDR2 YSLEER. The DNA of the CDR3 is TGCGCCAGCAGCCAAGATAGGGAGTTCAGCACAGATACGCAGTATTTT. This encodes CASSQDREFSTDTQYF.

This clonotype was seen a handful of times. This chain uses TRBV19 with TRBJ1-2; D not certain. Deletions cut 3 bases from V and 0 bases from J, with 11 bases between. CDR1 LNHDA and CDR2 SQIVND come from the germline V gene (reference sequence). This CDR3 region has 15 residues. CDR3 in amino acids: CASSMLAATNYGYTF. The DNA of the CDR3 is TGTGCCAGTAGTATGTTAGCAGCTACTAACTATGGCTACACCTTC.

This clonotype was found many times. The chain is built from TRBV11-2 and TRBJ2-7, with 8 positions matching TRBD2. The CDR3 has 15 residues. From germline, CDR1 is SGHAT and CDR2 FQNNGV. V dropped 4 bases and J dropped 2; count of bases not matched to a gene: 7. CDR3 in amino acids: CASSSVAGPTYEQYF. CDR3 sequence (DNA): TGTGCCAGCAGCTCCGTAGCGGGACCAACCTACGAGCAGTACTTC.

The chain combines TRBV30 with TRBJ1-1; 9 bases are a match to TRBD1. The CDR3 extends over 14 amino acids. With 2 bases clipped from V and 11 bases from J, the junction kept 12 bases outside the gene matches. In germline, CDR1 is GTSNPN, CDR2 SVGIG (reference sequence). CDR3 in amino acids: CAWSPPGTGNDAFF. CDR3 DNA sequence: TGTGCCTGGAGTCCTCCAGGGACAGGGAACGACGCTTTCTTT.

The chain employs TRBV20-1 and TRBJ2-3, with a possible D match to TRBD1 (5 bases). The CDR3 has 11 amino acids. V lost 5 bases to trimming and J lost 6 bases, with 9 bases between them. Germline V gene lookup returns CDR1 DFQATT and CDR2 SNEGSKA (reference sequence). The CDR3 here is CSAGADDTQYF. For the CDR3, the DNA is TGCAGTGCTGGGGCGGATGATACGCAGTATTTT.